This entry describes one TCR beta chain. These data come from a study of blood T cell repertoires in COVID-19. Study summary: Specimens from acute and convalescent COVID-19 originated in the United States, Italy and Spain. The cDNA or gDNA used as material had been derived from T cells, B-cell-depleted T cells, or PBMCs.

Sequencing used immunoSEQ multiplex PCR; TCRdb keeps in-frame clones, though not all of them. Altogether under 350,000 clones are present, 86% being singletons, with the ten largest covering less than 3%. Participant-reported clinical history was the basis for cohort assignment. The sequence derives from a woman aged 18 to 35 who had recovered from COVID-19. Sequencing was carried out using PBMCs or T cells enriched from blood (not recorded which).

DNA for the CDR3: TGTGCCAGCAGCTCCTCGAGGTCCGGGGAGCTGTTTTTT. Its translation is CASSSSRSGELFF. The chain uses TRBV11-2 and TRBJ2-2; no definite D call. The CDR3 spans 13 residues. Germline V gene lookup returns CDR1 SGHAT and CDR2 FQNNGV. V lost 4 bases, J lost 6 bases, and 9 bases lay in between.